A single sample gave rise to the 20 T cell receptor beta chains below, sequenced in a study of blood T cell repertoires in COVID-19. The repertoire was sequenced with immunoSEQ multiplex PCR; TCRdb's copy has only in-frame clones and lacks some. This table holds 110,000 or so clones, roughly 89% found once. The sequencing input was peripheral blood. These receptors were collected from a human donor with acute or convalescent COVID-19. The donor label of this sample is uncertain.

The J gene is TRBJ2-3, the V gene TRBV18; 10 positions match TRBD2. Germline CDR1 KGHSH, CDR2 LQKENI. V gave up 4 bases and J gave up 2 bases; unmatched junction bases: 9. This CDR3 is built from 17 residues. The CDR3 loop reads CASSLTFSGGPTDTQYF. The CDR3 nucleotides are TGTGCCAGCTCACTGACGTTTAGCGGGGGGCCCACAGATACGCAGTATTTT.

The V gene is TRBV7-9, the J gene TRBJ2-1, with TRBD2 identical over 10 bases. With 5 bases clipped from V and 7 bases from J, the junction kept 8 bases outside the gene matches. The CDR3 runs 15 residues. The germline V gene has CDR1 SEHNR and CDR2 FQNEAQ (reference sequence). The CDR3 DNA sequence: TGTGCCAGCAGCAGTGGACTAGCGGCGACGAATGAGCAGTTCTTC. As protein: CASSSGLAATNEQFF.

The rearrangement links TRBV28 to TRBJ2-3; D not resolved. The CDR3 sequence is 15 residues long. V lost 3 bases, J lost 0 bases, and 10 bases lay in between. Germline V gene sequence: CDR1 MDHEN, CDR2 SYDVKM. This chain's CDR3 is CASSFPSTSTDTQYF. CDR3 DNA: TGTGCCAGCAGTTTCCCCAGTACAAGCACAGATACGCAGTATTTT. Complete variable domain (other parts from reference TRBV28 and TRBJ2-3): DVKVTQSSRYLVKRTGEKVFLECVQDMDHENMFWYRQDPGLGLRLIYFSYDVKMKEKGDIPEGYSVSREKKERFSLILESASTNQTSMYLCASSFPSTSTDTQYFGPGTRLTVL.

This sequence joins TRBV5-5 and TRBJ2-6; TRBD1 might be the D (5 bases). Between the trimmed V and J ends, which lost 2 bases and 2 bases, there was a span of 11 bases. CDR3 length: 16 residues. The germline gives CDR1 SGHKS, CDR2 YYEKEE (reference sequence). CDR3 region: CASSLQARPGANVLTF. In DNA form, the CDR3 reads TGTGCCAGCAGCTTACAGGCCCGGCCTGGGGCCAACGTCCTGACTTTC.

The V gene is TRBV4-2, the J gene TRBJ1-5; 9 bases align to TRBD1. The CDR3 has 14 amino acids. Per the germline V gene, CDR1 is LGHNA and CDR2 is YNFKEQ. The CDR3 loop is CAAADRGSNQPQHF. The CDR3 bases are TGTGCAGCCGCGGACAGGGGAAGCAATCAGCCCCAGCATTTT.

This clone has more than one count but fewer than ten. The V gene is TRBV7-2, the J gene TRBJ2-3, with 9 nucleotides matching TRBD2. CDR1 is SGHTA, CDR2 FQGNSA, per germline. The ends lost 3 bases at V and 3 bases at J; junction bases unmatched: 4. This CDR3 is built from 15 residues. CDR3 in amino acids: CASSFLAGVTDTQYF. The CDR3 bases are TGTGCCAGCAGCTTCTTAGCGGGAGTGACAGATACGCAGTATTTT.

The chain combines TRBV9 with TRBJ2-1, with 7 bases that match TRBD1. The CDR3 is 14 amino acids. V gave up 3 bases and J gave up 2 bases; unmatched junction bases: 2. Germline-derived CDR1 and CDR2 are SGDLS and YYNGEE. CDR3 nucleotides: TGTGCCAGCAGCGCCGGGACAGCCTACAATGAGCAGTTCTTC. The encoded protein is CASSAGTAYNEQFF.

The rearrangement joins TRBV7-2 to TRBJ1-2, with a tentative D call TRBD1 (5 bases). CDR3 length: 15 amino acids. V gave up 2 bases and J gave up 2 bases, with 12 bases separating them. The germline V gene encodes CDR1 SGHTA and CDR2 FQGNSA. CDR3 in DNA: TGTGCCAGCAGCTTAATGGAGGGGCCCAACTATGGCTACACCTTC. Residues: CASSLMEGPNYGYTF.

The CDR3 reads CASSLEGTGQSYGYTF. The CDR3 DNA sequence: TGTGCCAGCAGCTTAGAGGGGACAGGGCAGAGCTATGGCTACACCTTC. The rearrangement links TRBV7-9 to TRBJ1-2; 9 bases align to TRBD1. The CDR3 consists of 16 residues. The trim removed 1 base at V and 4 bases at J, leaving 7 bases unmatched. Per the germline V gene, CDR1 is SEHNR and CDR2 is FQNEAQ (reference sequence). The complete variable domain, with remaining parts taken from reference TRBV7-9 and TRBJ1-2, reads DTGVSQNPRHKITKRGQNVTFRCDPISEHNRLYWYRQTLGQGPEFLTYFQNEAQLEKSRLLSDRFSAERPKGSFSTLEIQRTEQGDSAMYLCASSLEGTGQSYGYTFGSGTRLTVV.

This clone has a single count. V and J are TRBV7-9 and TRBJ1-5; TRBD1 agrees at 10 bases. Looked up from germline, CDR1 is SEHNR and CDR2 is FQNEAQ (reference sequence). The CDR3 length is 14 residues. J lost 4 bases, V lost 4 bases, and 1 base had no gene match. The CDR3 DNA sequence: TGTGCCAGCAGCTGGGGACAGGGGAATCAGCCCCAGCATTTT. Protein product: CASSWGQGNQPQHF.

In its sample, this clone was seen once. The chain joins TRBV4-2 to TRBJ1-4; D unclear. CDR3 length: 14 amino acids. The V gene's germline CDR1 is LGHNA and CDR2 YNFKEQ. V lost 4 bases and J 8 bases, leaving 14 bases between the germline ends. The CDR3 bases are TGTGCCAGCAGCCCCGGGTTACTCGGGGAAAAACTGTTTTTT. Protein product: CASSPGLLGEKLFF.

This clone was detected once. This chain's CDR3 is CASSQDGSGTGYREQYF. The CDR3 DNA reads TGTGCCAGCAGCCAAGATGGCTCCGGGACAGGGTATCGCGAGCAGTACTTC. The rearrangement links TRBV4-2 to TRBJ2-7; 9 bases fit TRBD1. This CDR3 has 17 amino acids. Per germline, CDR1 LGHNA and CDR2 YNFKEQ. Germline trimming cut 0 bases from V and 6 bases from J; bases unmatched to any gene: 12.

The V gene is TRBV9, the J gene TRBJ2-1; D is perhaps TRBD2 (6 bases). Germline V gene lookup returns CDR1 SGDLS and CDR2 YYNGEE. The CDR3 extends over 16 amino acids. V lost 0 bases, J lost 8 bases, and 18 bases lay in between. DNA for the CDR3: TGTGCCAGCAGCGTAGGTCCGGAGGGGCTCACACATGAGCAGTTCTTC. Translated, it gives CASSVGPEGLTHEQFF.

The chain has TRBV11-3 and TRBJ2-7; maybe TRBD2 (5 bases). V was trimmed by 0 bases and J by 1 base, leaving 28 bases between them. Germline V gives CDR1 SGHNT, CDR2 YENEEA. The CDR3 loop spans 21 amino acids. The CDR3 sequence: CASSLDSAKVVTERSSYEQYF. The CDR3 DNA sequence: TGTGCCAGCAGCTTAGATAGCGCCAAAGTGGTAACGGAGAGGTCATCCTACGAGCAGTACTTC.

V usage is TRBV19 and J usage is TRBJ1-3; D is unresolved. Germline V gene lookup returns CDR1 LNHDA and CDR2 SQIVND (reference sequence). The CDR3 consists of 14 residues. Trimming pared 2 bases from V and 1 base from J, leaving 6 bases between. In DNA, the CDR3 is TGTGCCAGTAGTATACAAACTTCTGGAAACACCATATATTTT. It is translated as CASSIQTSGNTIYF. Full variable domain (missing parts from reference TRBV19 and TRBJ1-3): DGGITQSPKYLFRKEGQNVTLSCEQNLNHDAMYWYRQDPGQGLRLIYYSQIVNDFQKGDIAEGYSVSREKKESFPLTVTSAQKNPTAFYLCASSIQTSGNTIYFGEGSWLTVV.

The chain has TRBV7-9 and TRBJ1-2; 7 nucleotides agree with TRBD1. The CDR3 length is 16 residues. The trim removed 5 bases at V and 4 bases at J, leaving 13 bases unmatched. The germline CDR1 and CDR2 sequences are SEHNR and FQNEAQ (reference sequence). DNA of the CDR3: TGTGCCAGCAGCCCCACCGACCGACAGGGATCCTATGGCTACACCTTC. Translation gives CASSPTDRQGSYGYTF.

The chain employs TRBV12-3 or TRBV12-4 and TRBJ2-5; perhaps TRBD2 as D (6 bases). This CDR3 is built from 13 residues. V was pared by 8 bases and J by 4 bases, with 14 bases between. The CDR3 coding sequence is TGTGCCAGCGCAACACGGGGAGGAGAGACCCAGTACTTC. Its protein is CASATRGGETQYF.

This clone was detected only once. The chain links TRBV29-1 to TRBJ1-6, with TRBD1 as a possible D gene (6 bases). V lost 2 bases and J lost 8, with 19 bases in between. The CDR3 has 16 residues. Germline values: CDR1 SQVTM, CDR2 ANQGSEA. The CDR3 sequence: CSVERREGHADSPLHF. Here the CDR3 DNA reads TGCAGCGTTGAAAGGCGGGAGGGACATGCGGATTCACCCCTCCACTTT.

This chain uses TRBV24-1 with TRBJ2-7; TRBD2 might be the D (6 bases). Germline V lookup: CDR1 KGHDR, CDR2 SFDVKD. This CDR3 contains 12 residues. V gave up 9 bases and J gave up 0 bases, with 8 bases separating them. CDR3 DNA sequence: TGTGCCACCGGGGGGAACTCCTACGAGCAGTACTTC. Residues: CATGGNSYEQYF.

CDR3 nucleotide sequence: TGCGCCAGCAGCTTGGCGACGACAGGGATGTTTTATAACGGCTACACCTTC. Protein sequence: CASSLATTGMFYNGYTF. The chain couples TRBV5-1 to TRBJ1-2, with TRBD1 identical over 7 bases. The ends lost 0 bases at V and 8 bases at J; junction bases unmatched: 16. CDR3 length: 17 amino acids. Germline V CDR1 and CDR2: SGHRS, YFSETQ.